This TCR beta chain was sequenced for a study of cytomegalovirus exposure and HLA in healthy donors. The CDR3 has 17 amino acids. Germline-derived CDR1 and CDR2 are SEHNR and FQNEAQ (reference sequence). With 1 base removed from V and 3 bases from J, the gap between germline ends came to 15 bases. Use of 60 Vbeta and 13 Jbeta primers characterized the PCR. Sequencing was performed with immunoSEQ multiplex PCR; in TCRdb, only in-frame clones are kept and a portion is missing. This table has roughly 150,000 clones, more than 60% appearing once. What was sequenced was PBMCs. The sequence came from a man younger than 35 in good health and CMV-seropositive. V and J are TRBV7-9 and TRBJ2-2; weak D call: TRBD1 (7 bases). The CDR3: CASSLDLGRGDTGELFF. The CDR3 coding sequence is TGTGCCAGCAGCTTAGACTTGGGCAGGGGGGACACCGGGGAGCTGTTTTTT.